This TCR beta chain emerged from a study of blood T cells in healthy people across ages. A second roughly 6 to 11 cycle PCR used barcoded and J-beta primers. Each cDNA was tagged by a template-switch adaptor containing 12 random nucleotides. TCRdb independently ran MiXCR on the 5' RACE reads; one entry per CDR3 protein. This table has about 640,000 distinct CDR3 sequences, 58% appearing once. V shed 5 bases, J shed 0 bases, and the junction held 8 bases outside the gene matches. This CDR3 has 17 residues. Germline CDR1 and CDR2: MNHEY and SVGEGT. No fewer than 5.5 micrograms of total RNA were isolated from every sample.

V is TRBV6-2 or TRBV6-3 and J is TRBJ2-1, with 9 bases that match TRBD1. The TCR originated in a man in his 60s in good health. The material sequenced was blood. CDR3 DNA sequence: TGTGCCAGCAGTGAGGGACAGGGCGCATACTCCTACAATGAGCAGTTCTTC. Its protein is CASSEGQGAYSYNEQFF.